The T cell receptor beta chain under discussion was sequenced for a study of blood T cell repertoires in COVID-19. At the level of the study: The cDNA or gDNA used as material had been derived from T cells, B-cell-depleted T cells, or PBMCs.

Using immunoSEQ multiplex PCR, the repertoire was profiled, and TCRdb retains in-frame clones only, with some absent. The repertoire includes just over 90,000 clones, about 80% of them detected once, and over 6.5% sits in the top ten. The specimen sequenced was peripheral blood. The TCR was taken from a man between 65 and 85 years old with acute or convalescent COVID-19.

The CDR3 DNA is TGTGCCAGCAGCTTAAATTCCGGCGGGGGGCACAATGAGCAGTTCTTC. It is translated as CASSLNSGGGHNEQFF. The genes are TRBV7-3 and TRBJ2-1, with TRBD2 identical over 8 bases. Per the germline V gene, CDR1 is SGHTA and CDR2 is FQGTGA. The CDR3 totals 16 residues. The junction had 7 bases not matched to a gene; V was cut back by 1 base and J by 5 bases.